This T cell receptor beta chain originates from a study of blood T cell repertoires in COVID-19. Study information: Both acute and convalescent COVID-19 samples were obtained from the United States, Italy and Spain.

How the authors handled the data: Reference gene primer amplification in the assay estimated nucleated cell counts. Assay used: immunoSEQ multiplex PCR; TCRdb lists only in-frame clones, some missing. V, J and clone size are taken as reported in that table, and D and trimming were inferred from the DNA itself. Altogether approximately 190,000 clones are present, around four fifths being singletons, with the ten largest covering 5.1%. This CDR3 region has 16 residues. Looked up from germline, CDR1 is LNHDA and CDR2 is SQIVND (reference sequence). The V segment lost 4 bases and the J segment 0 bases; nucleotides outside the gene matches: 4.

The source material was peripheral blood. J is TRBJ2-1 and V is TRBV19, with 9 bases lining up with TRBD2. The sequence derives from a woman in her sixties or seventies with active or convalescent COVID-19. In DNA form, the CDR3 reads TGTGCCAGTAGTAAGAGTAGCGGGAGCTCCTACAATGAGCAGTTCTTC. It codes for CASSKSSGSSYNEQFF.